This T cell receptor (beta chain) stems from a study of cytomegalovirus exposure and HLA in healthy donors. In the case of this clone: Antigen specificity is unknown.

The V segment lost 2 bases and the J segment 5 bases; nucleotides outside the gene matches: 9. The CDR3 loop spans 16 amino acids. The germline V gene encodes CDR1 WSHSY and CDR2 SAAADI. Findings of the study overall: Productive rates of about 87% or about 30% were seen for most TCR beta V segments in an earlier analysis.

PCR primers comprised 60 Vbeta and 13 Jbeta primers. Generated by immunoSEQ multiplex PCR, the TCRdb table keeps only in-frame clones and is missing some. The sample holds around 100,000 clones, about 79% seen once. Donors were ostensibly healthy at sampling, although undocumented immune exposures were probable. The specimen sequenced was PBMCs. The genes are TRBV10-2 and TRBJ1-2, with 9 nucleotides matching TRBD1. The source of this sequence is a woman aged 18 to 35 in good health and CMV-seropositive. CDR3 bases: TGCGCCAGCAGTGAGCCGTCCGGGACAGGGATATATGGCTACACCTTC. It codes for CASSEPSGTGIYGYTF.